A single sample is the source of the 3 T cell receptor beta chains below, sequenced in a study of blood T cell repertoires in COVID-19. Profiling relied on immunoSEQ multiplex PCR, and the TCRdb table lists in-frame clones only, not all of them. The sample records more than 60,000 clones, 90% being singletons. Sequencing was performed on peripheral blood. These receptors were collected from a man between 50 and 59 years old with acute or convalescent COVID-19.

The gene calls are TRBV10-2 and TRBJ1-1, with a weak D call TRBD1 (5 bases). With 8 bases removed from V and 6 bases from J, the gap between germline ends came to 19 bases. The CDR3 loop spans 14 amino acids. CDR1 WSHSY and CDR2 SAAADI come from the germline V gene. The CDR3 nucleotides read TGCGCCAGCGCTAGATGGGGGGTGAGCCCTGAAGCTTTCTTT. It translates to CASARWGVSPEAFF.

This clone came up once. CDR3 protein: CSVLTGTLETQYF. DNA of the CDR3: TGCAGCGTTCTGACCGGGACTCTAGAGACCCAGTACTTC. The chain combines TRBV29-1 with TRBJ2-5, with a weak D call TRBD2 (6 bases). V lost 5 bases, J lost 4 bases, and 14 bases lay in between. This CDR3 contains 13 residues. In germline, CDR1 is SQVTM, CDR2 ANQGSEA.

CDR3 region: CASSQDRGNYGYTF. CDR3 bases: TGCGCCAGCAGCCAGGACAGGGGGAACTATGGCTACACCTTC. This rearrangement joins TRBV5-1 to TRBJ1-2; 10 nucleotides line up with TRBD1. CDR1 SGHRS and CDR2 YFSETQ come from the germline V gene. V was clipped by 4 bases and J by 2 bases; unmatched bases: 2. The CDR3 runs 14 residues.